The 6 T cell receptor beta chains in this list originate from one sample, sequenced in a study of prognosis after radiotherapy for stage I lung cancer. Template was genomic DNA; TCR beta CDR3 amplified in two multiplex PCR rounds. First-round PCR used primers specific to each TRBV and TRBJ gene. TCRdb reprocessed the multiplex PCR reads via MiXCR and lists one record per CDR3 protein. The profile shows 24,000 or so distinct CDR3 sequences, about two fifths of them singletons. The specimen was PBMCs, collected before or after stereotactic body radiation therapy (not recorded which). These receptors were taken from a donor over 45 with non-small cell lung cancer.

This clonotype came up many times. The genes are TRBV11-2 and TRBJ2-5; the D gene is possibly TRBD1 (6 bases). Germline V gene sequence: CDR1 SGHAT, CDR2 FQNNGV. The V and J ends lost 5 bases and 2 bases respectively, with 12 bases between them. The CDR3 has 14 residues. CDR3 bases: TGTGCCAGCAGCATGGTCCAGGGGCAAGAGACCCAGTACTTC. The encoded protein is CASSMVQGQETQYF.

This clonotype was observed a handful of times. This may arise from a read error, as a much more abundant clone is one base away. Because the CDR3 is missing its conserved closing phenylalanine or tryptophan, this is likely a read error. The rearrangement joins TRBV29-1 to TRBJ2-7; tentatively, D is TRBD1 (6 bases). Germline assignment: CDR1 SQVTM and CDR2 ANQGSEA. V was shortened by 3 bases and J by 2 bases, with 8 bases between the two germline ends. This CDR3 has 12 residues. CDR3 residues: CSVDRGPYEQYS. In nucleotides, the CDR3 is TGCAGCGTTGACAGGGGACCCTACGAGCAGTACTCC.

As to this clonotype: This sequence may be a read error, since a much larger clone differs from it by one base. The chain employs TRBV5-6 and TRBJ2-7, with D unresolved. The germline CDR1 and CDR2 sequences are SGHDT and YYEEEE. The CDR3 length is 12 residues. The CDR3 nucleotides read TGTGCCATCAGCTTGGAACCGAGGGAGCAGTACTTC. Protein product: CAISLEPREQYF.

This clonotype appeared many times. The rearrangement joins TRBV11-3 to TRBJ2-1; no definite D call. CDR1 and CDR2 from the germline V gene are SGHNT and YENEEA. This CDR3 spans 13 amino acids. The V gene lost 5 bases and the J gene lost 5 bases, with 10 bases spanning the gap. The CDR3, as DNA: TGTGCCAGCAGCGCCGGCCAGGACAATGAGCAGTTCTTC. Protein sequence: CASSAGQDNEQFF.

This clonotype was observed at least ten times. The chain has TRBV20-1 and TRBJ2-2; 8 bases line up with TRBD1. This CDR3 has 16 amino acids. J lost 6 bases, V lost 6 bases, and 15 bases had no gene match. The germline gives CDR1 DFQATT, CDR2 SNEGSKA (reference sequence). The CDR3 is CSARTQGARSSGELFF. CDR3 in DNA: TGCAGTGCCAGAACCCAGGGGGCGCGGAGCTCCGGGGAGCTGTTTTTT.

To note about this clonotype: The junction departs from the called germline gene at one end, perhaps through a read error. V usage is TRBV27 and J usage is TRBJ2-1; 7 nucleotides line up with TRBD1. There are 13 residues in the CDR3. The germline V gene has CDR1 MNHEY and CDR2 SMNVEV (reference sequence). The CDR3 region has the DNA TGTGCCGGCAGCCCGACAGGGTGCAATGAGCAGTTCTTC. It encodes CAGSPTGCNEQFF.